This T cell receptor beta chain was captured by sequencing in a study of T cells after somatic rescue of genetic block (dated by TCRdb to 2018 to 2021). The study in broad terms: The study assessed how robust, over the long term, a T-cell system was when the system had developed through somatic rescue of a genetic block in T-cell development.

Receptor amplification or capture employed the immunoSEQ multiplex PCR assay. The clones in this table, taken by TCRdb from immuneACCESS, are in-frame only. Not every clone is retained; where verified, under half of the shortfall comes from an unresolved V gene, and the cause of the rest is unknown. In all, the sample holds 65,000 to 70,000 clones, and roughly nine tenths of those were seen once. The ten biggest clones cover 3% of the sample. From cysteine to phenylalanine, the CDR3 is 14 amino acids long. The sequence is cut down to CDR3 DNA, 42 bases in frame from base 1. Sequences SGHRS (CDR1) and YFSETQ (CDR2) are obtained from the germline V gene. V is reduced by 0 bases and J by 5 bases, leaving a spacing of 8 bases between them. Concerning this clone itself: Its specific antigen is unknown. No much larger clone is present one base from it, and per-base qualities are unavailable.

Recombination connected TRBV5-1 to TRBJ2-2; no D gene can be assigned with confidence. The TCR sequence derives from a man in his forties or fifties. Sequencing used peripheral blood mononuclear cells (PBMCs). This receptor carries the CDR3 CASSLDRQTGELFF. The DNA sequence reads TGCGCCAGCAGCTTGGACAGACAAACCGGGGAGCTGTTTTTT. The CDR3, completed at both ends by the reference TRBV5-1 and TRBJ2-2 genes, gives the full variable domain KAGVTQTPRYLIKTRGQQVTLSCSPISGHRSVSWYQQTPGQGLQFLFEYFSETQRNKGNFPGRFSGRQFSNSRSEMNVSTLELGDSALYLCASSLDRQTGELFFGEGSRLTVL.